The 32 T cell receptor beta chains given below trace back to one sample, sequenced in a study of cytomegalovirus exposure and HLA in healthy donors. With 60 Vbeta and 13 Jbeta primers, the PCR was carried out. Only in-frame clones appear in the TCRdb table, and some are missing; sequencing was by immunoSEQ multiplex PCR. This table has around 180,000 clones, roughly 80% appearing once. The sample was PBMCs. The receptors shown here come from a woman between 50 and 59 years old in good health and CMV-seronegative.

V usage is TRBV28 and J usage is TRBJ2-7, with D maybe TRBD1 (6 bases). The CDR3 consists of 12 residues. The V end was cut by 10 bases, the J end by 3 bases, with 13 bases between. Germline CDR1 and CDR2: MDHEN and SYDVKM. The CDR3 is CAIADRNYEQYF. CDR3 sequence (DNA): TGTGCCATCGCGGACAGAAACTACGAGCAGTACTTC.

The J gene is TRBJ1-1, the V gene TRBV9, with D possibly TRBD1 on 6 matching bases. The V gene's germline CDR1 is SGDLS and CDR2 YYNGEE. The CDR3 covers 15 residues. Trimming removed 4 bases at V and 0 bases at J, with 13 bases between. The CDR3 loop is CASSPRTELNTEAFF. The CDR3 coding sequence is TGTGCCAGCAGCCCACGGACAGAGCTGAACACTGAAGCTTTCTTT.

This clone was seen once. V is TRBV28 and J is TRBJ2-7; no clear D gene. V was clipped by 1 base and J by 3 bases, with 13 bases between them. The CDR3 runs 15 residues. CDR1 is MDHEN, CDR2 SYDVKM, per germline. The CDR3 region is CASSLYAAPRYEQYF. The CDR3 coding sequence is TGTGCCAGCAGTTTATATGCAGCGCCTCGCTACGAGCAGTACTTC.

V usage is TRBV7-9 and J usage is TRBJ1-4; 11 nucleotides agree with TRBD1. The CDR3 is 17 amino acids. The V gene's germline CDR1 is SEHNR and CDR2 FQNEAQ (reference sequence). V lost 1 base and J lost 3; bases outside the gene matches: 4. The CDR3 nucleotides read TGTGCCAGCAGCTTAGAGGACAGGGGGCTCTCTAATGAAAAACTGTTTTTT. It is translated as CASSLEDRGLSNEKLFF.

The V gene is TRBV7-2, the J gene TRBJ1-2; maybe TRBD1 (6 bases). V shed 5 bases and J shed 8 bases, with 15 bases lying between them. This CDR3 is 13 amino acids long. Germline V gene sequence: CDR1 SGHTA, CDR2 FQGNSA. The CDR3 nucleotides read TGTGCCAGCAGCCCAAGTGCGCAGGGGGGCTACACCTTC. It translates to CASSPSAQGGYTF.

This chain uses TRBV27 with TRBJ2-7, with a tentative D call TRBD1 (5 bases). The germline V gene has CDR1 MNHEY and CDR2 SMNVEV (reference sequence). The CDR3 has 14 amino acids. Trimming shortened V by 5 bases and J by 0 bases, and 11 bases separated the two germline ends. The CDR3 sequence: CASSPLQVSYEQYF. As DNA, the CDR3 is TGTGCCAGCAGTCCACTACAGGTCTCCTACGAGCAGTACTTC.

The chain joins TRBV2 to TRBJ1-5, with D possibly TRBD1 on 6 matching bases. V shed 2 bases and J shed 7 bases, with 12 bases lying between them. The CDR3 spans 14 residues. The germline CDR1 and CDR2 sequences are SNHLY and FYNNEI. The CDR3 sequence: CASSELFGGQPQHF. The CDR3 region has the DNA TGTGCCAGCAGTGAACTTTTTGGGGGCCAGCCCCAGCATTTT.

This clone was seen only a few times. This rearrangement joins TRBV20-1 to TRBJ2-1; 9 bases are a match to TRBD2. There are 11 residues in the CDR3. Germline V CDR1 and CDR2: DFQATT, SNEGSKA (reference sequence). The CDR3 spells CQQRGAHEQFF. CDR3 nucleotide sequence: TGCCAACAGCGGGGGGCCCATGAGCAGTTCTTC.

The chain links TRBV30 to TRBJ2-7; 9 bases are a match to TRBD1. CDR3 length equals 15 residues. Germline assignment: CDR1 GTSNPN and CDR2 SVGIG (reference sequence). V lost 2 bases and J lost 5; bases outside the gene matches: 10. The CDR3: CAWSPPGTGNHEQYF. In DNA, the CDR3 is TGTGCCTGGAGTCCTCCCGGGACAGGGAATCACGAGCAGTACTTC.

The CDR3 region is CASSLFEGANTEAFF. The CDR3 DNA is TGTGCCAGCAGCTTATTTGAGGGAGCGAACACTGAAGCTTTCTTT. The rearrangement joins TRBV7-9 to TRBJ1-1, with D unresolved. This CDR3 spans 15 amino acids. The germline V and J ends were trimmed by 2 bases and 1 base, with 11 bases remaining between them. Germline V gives CDR1 SEHNR, CDR2 FQNEAQ (reference sequence).

The chain uses TRBV18 and TRBJ1-1; 7 nucleotides match TRBD1. The germline CDR1 and CDR2 sequences are KGHSH and LQKENI. This CDR3 contains 15 residues. V dropped 5 bases and J dropped 7; count of bases not matched to a gene: 13. In DNA, the CDR3 is TGTGCCAGCTCATCTACAGGGGAAGGTCTCGGTGAAGCTTTCTTT. It specifies CASSSTGEGLGEAFF.

This clone appeared a few times. The rearrangement uses TRBV10-3 and TRBJ1-5, with 7 nucleotides matching TRBD1. V gave up 4 bases and J gave up 6 bases; unmatched junction bases: 6. The CDR3 consists of 14 residues. Looked up from germline, CDR1 is ENHRY and CDR2 is SYGVKD. The CDR3 DNA sequence: TGTGCCATCAGTGCCGACAGGGCCAGTCAGCCCCAGCATTTT. It translates to CAISADRASQPQHF.

The chain combines TRBV19 with TRBJ1-5; 10 bases fit TRBD1. The CDR3 has 15 amino acids. The germline gives CDR1 LNHDA, CDR2 SQIVND (reference sequence). Unmatched junction bases numbered 10, after V lost 7 bases and J lost 7 bases. The CDR3 is CASTSGTGVEQPQHF. The CDR3 bases are TGTGCCAGTACCTCGGGGACAGGGGTAGAGCAGCCCCAGCATTTT.

This clone has a single count. The V call is TRBV5-6, the J call TRBJ2-1, with 8 bases that match TRBD1. The J segment lost 5 bases and the V segment lost 0 bases, leaving 7 bases of the junction unmatched. Germline V lookup: CDR1 SGHDT, CDR2 YYEEEE. The CDR3 totals 16 residues. As DNA, the CDR3 is TGTGCCAGCAGCTTGGTTGCCAGGGGGCCGAACAATGAGCAGTTCTTC. Translation gives CASSLVARGPNNEQFF.

This clone was seen once. J is TRBJ2-3 and V is TRBV7-2; possibly TRBD1 for D (6 bases). CDR1 is SGHTA and CDR2 is FQGNSA in the germline V gene. The CDR3 totals 16 residues. The ends were cut back, 5 bases at V and 6 bases at J, with 21 bases in the middle. CDR3: CASSLGLGRGHDTQYF. The CDR3 DNA sequence: TGTGCCAGCAGCCTAGGGTTGGGCAGGGGCCACGATACGCAGTATTTT. The full variable domain, its missing parts supplied by reference TRBV7-2 and TRBJ2-3, is GAGVSQSPSNKVTEKGKDVELRCDPISGHTALYWYRQSLGQGLEFLIYFQGNSAPDKSGLPSDRFSAERTGGSVSTLTIQRTQQEDSAVYLCASSLGLGRGHDTQYFGPGTRLTVL.

The V and J genes are TRBV28 and TRBJ2-5; maybe TRBD1 (7 bases). The CDR3 length is 14 residues. V gave up 3 bases and J gave up 2 bases, with 10 bases separating them. Germline-derived CDR1 and CDR2 are MDHEN and SYDVKM. This CDR3 is CASSFQGGQETQYF. Written as DNA, the CDR3 is TGTGCCAGCAGTTTCCAGGGGGGTCAAGAGACCCAGTACTTC.

The genes are TRBV5-1 and TRBJ1-5, with 7 bases aligning to TRBD1. Trimming removed 5 bases from V and 1 base from J; junction bases left unmatched: 3. The CDR3 is 14 residues long. The germline V gene encodes CDR1 SGHRS and CDR2 YFSETQ. For the CDR3, the DNA is TGCGCCAGCAGACAGGGGCTAAGCAATCAGCCCCAGCATTTT. Protein: CASRQGLSNQPQHF.

This clone was seen just once. The chain recombines TRBV19 with TRBJ2-7, with a weak D call TRBD2 (6 bases). This CDR3 region has 16 residues. Per the germline V gene, CDR1 is LNHDA and CDR2 is SQIVND (reference sequence). V shed 6 bases and J shed 4 bases, with 22 bases lying between them. CDR3 residues: CASRTRREGGGYEQYF. The CDR3 region has the DNA TGTGCCAGTAGGACTCGGCGGGAAGGAGGTGGGTACGAGCAGTACTTC.

This rearrangement joins TRBV30 to TRBJ2-7; D possibly corresponds to TRBD1 (6 bases). Germline CDR1 GTSNPN, CDR2 SVGIG (reference sequence). Between the trimmed V and J ends, which lost 2 bases and 0 bases, there was a span of 11 bases. The CDR3 is 14 amino acids. The CDR3 DNA reads TGTGCCTGGAGTAGGGACATGGACTCCTACGAGCAGTACTTC. Its translation: CAWSRDMDSYEQYF.

This clone has just a few counts. The junction departs from the called germline gene at one end, perhaps through a read error. The chain combines TRBV30 with TRBJ1-5; the D gene is possibly TRBD1 (6 bases). Germline V gene sequence: CDR1 GTSNPN, CDR2 SVGIG (reference sequence). The CDR3 has 14 amino acids. The CDR3 region has the DNA TGTGCCTTCGGACAGCTTTCTGGCAATCAGCCCCAACATTTT. It specifies CAFGQLSGNQPQHF.

A remark on this clone: One end of the junction varies from germline; a read error may be responsible. The V call is TRBV7-2, the J call TRBJ1-1; 10 bases align to TRBD1. The CDR3 totals 16 residues. The germline CDR1 and CDR2 sequences are SGHTA and FQGNSA. The CDR3 coding sequence is TGTGGCAGCAGCCCGCGGACAGGGGGATCGAACACTGAAGCTTTCTTT. Its protein product is CGSSPRTGGSNTEAFF.

V and J are TRBV5-1 and TRBJ1-4; a possible D gene is TRBD1 (5 bases). CDR3 size: 16 residues. The V end lost 2 bases, the J end lost 3 bases, and 14 bases lay between the germline ends. The germline gives CDR1 SGHRS, CDR2 YFSETQ. CDR3 protein: CASSFVRQTANEKLFF. Here the CDR3 DNA reads TGCGCCAGCAGCTTCGTCAGACAGACCGCTAATGAAAAACTGTTTTTT.

This chain joins TRBV9 and TRBJ2-2; perhaps TRBD2 as D (5 bases). Germline CDR1 is SGDLS and CDR2 is YYNGEE. The CDR3 is made up of 16 amino acids. V was cut by 2 bases and J by 6 bases, with 17 bases left in between. The CDR3 DNA follows: TGTGCCAGCAGCGTTAGCTCCGGGGTGAGGGCCGGGGAGCTGTTTTTT. Protein: CASSVSSGVRAGELFF.

The gene calls are TRBV30 and TRBJ2-3, with a possible D match to TRBD1 (5 bases). V lost 0 bases and J lost 5, with 6 bases in between. In germline, CDR1 is GTSNPN, CDR2 SVGIG (reference sequence). The CDR3 extends over 12 amino acids. The chain's CDR3 is CAWSVGVDTQYF. CDR3 nucleotides: TGTGCCTGGAGTGTAGGGGTAGATACGCAGTATTTT. Supplemented by reference TRBV30 and TRBJ2-3, the full variable domain reads SQTIHQWPATLVQPVGSPLSLECTVEGTSNPNLYWYRQAAGRGLQLLFYSVGIGQISSEVPQNLSASRPQDRQFILSSKKLLLSDSGFYLCAWSVGVDTQYFGPGTRLTVL.

The V call is TRBV19, the J call TRBJ2-7; TRBD1 agrees at 9 bases. The CDR3 covers 15 residues. After removal of 2 bases from V and 1 base from J, the junction contained 3 bases not matched to a gene. CDR1 and CDR2 (germline): LNHDA, SQIVND (reference sequence). CDR3 amino acids: CASSITGTGSYEQYF. CDR3 nucleotide sequence: TGTGCCAGTAGTATAACCGGGACAGGGTCCTACGAGCAGTACTTC. The full variable domain, rest sourced from reference TRBV19 and TRBJ2-7, is DGGITQSPKYLFRKEGQNVTLSCEQNLNHDAMYWYRQDPGQGLRLIYYSQIVNDFQKGDIAEGYSVSREKKESFPLTVTSAQKNPTAFYLCASSITGTGSYEQYFGPGTRLTVT.

This chain links TRBV2 with TRBJ1-1, with D possibly matching TRBD1 (6 bases). The CDR3 has 15 amino acids. The germline V gene has CDR1 SNHLY and CDR2 FYNNEI. Trimming left V 1 base short and J 3 bases short, with 12 bases between. CDR3 residues: CASSEGGGLDTEAFF. CDR3 DNA: TGTGCCAGCAGTGAAGGGGGGGGCCTTGACACTGAAGCTTTCTTT.

This clone was seen a handful of times. The rearrangement uses TRBV5-1 and TRBJ2-7, with 8 nucleotides matching TRBD2. The J segment lost 4 bases and the V segment lost 2 bases, leaving 8 bases of the junction unmatched. Germline CDR1 SGHRS, CDR2 YFSETQ. The CDR3 has 15 amino acids. The CDR3 DNA sequence: TGCGCCAGCAGCTTCGGCGGGGGGCTGGGTTACGAGCAGTACTTC. It yields the protein CASSFGGGLGYEQYF.

This chain links TRBV2 with TRBJ2-1, with 11 bases lining up with TRBD2. The V gene end was trimmed by 7 bases and the J gene end by 9 bases; junction bases not matched to a gene: 8. The CDR3 runs to 14 residues. The V gene's germline CDR1 is SNHLY and CDR2 FYNNEI. CDR3 sequence: CASTLIAGGSEQFF. The CDR3 DNA reads TGTGCCAGCACCCTGATAGCGGGAGGGTCTGAGCAGTTCTTC.

This clone was seen once. The chain is built from TRBV5-1 and TRBJ2-1; weak D call: TRBD2 (6 bases). Trimming pared 0 bases from V and 1 base from J, leaving 8 bases between. The germline V gene has CDR1 SGHRS and CDR2 YFSETQ. The CDR3 loop spans 15 amino acids. As DNA, the CDR3 is TGCGCCAGCAGCTTGGCGGGGGAATCCTACAATGAGCAGTTCTTC. It translates to CASSLAGESYNEQFF. The full variable domain, completed using reference TRBV5-1 and TRBJ2-1, is KAGVTQTPRYLIKTRGQQVTLSCSPISGHRSVSWYQQTPGQGLQFLFEYFSETQRNKGNFPGRFSGRQFSNSRSEMNVSTLELGDSALYLCASSLAGESYNEQFFGPGTRLTVL.

The chain combines TRBV2 with TRBJ2-1; TRBD2 matches at 13 bases. With 10 bases clipped from V and 8 bases from J, the junction kept 11 bases outside the gene matches. The CDR3 is 15 amino acids. Germline CDR1 SNHLY, CDR2 FYNNEI. For the CDR3, the DNA is TGTGCCATCCAACCGGGACTAGCGGGACTAGATGAGCAGTTCTTC. Translated: CAIQPGLAGLDEQFF.

The rearrangement uses TRBV11-3 and TRBJ2-1; maybe TRBD2 (5 bases). V was clipped by 1 base and J by 0 bases, with 10 bases between them. The CDR3 runs to 16 residues. Per the germline V gene, CDR1 is SGHNT and CDR2 is YENEEA. The CDR3 nucleotides are TGTGCCAGCAGCTTAGGTCTGGGGAGCTCCTACAATGAGCAGTTCTTC. It translates to CASSLGLGSSYNEQFF.

CDR3 nucleotide sequence: TGCGCCAGCAGTGATATGGGCTCGAACACTGAAGCTTTCTTT. Protein sequence: CASSDMGSNTEAFF. V gene TRBV10-1 combines with J gene TRBJ1-1; D not certain. Germline CDR1 WNHNN, CDR2 SYGVQD (reference sequence). The CDR3 length is 14 residues. Deletions cut 3 bases from V and 1 base from J, with 9 bases between.